The rows below give T cell receptor beta chains drawn from one sample of a study of cytomegalovirus exposure and HLA in healthy donors. TCRdb keeps only in-frame clones here, not all; method: immunoSEQ multiplex PCR. Its table records about 150,000 clones. Sequencing was done on a sample of PBMCs. All receptors derive from a woman in her fifties or sixties in good health and CMV-seronegative. Both conserved end residues are part of each CDR3. Fields, in order: J gene, D gene, V gene, CDR3 DNA, CDR3 protein. D genes are given only for firm matches.

J: TRBJ1-3; D: -; V: TRBV6-1; DNA: TGTGCCAGCAGTACCCAGGGATCTGGAAACACCATATATTTT; CDR3: CASSTQGSGNTIYF
J: TRBJ1-6; D: -; V: TRBV6-5; DNA: TGTGCCAGCAGTTATGTAGCCTCCTATAATTCACCCCTCCACTTT; CDR3: CASSYVASYNSPLHF
J: TRBJ2-6; D: -; V: TRBV29-1; DNA: TGCAGCGCCCAGGGTGCTGGGGCCAACGTCCTGACTTTC; CDR3: CSAQGAGANVLTF
J: TRBJ1-2; D: -; V: TRBV10-3; DNA: TGTGCCACCAGGGGCCCGGACTATGGCTACACCTTC; CDR3: CATRGPDYGYTF
J: TRBJ1-1; D: TRBD1; V: TRBV30; DNA: TGTGCCTGGAGCACCAGGGGGACAGGGGCCACTGAAGCTTTCTTT; CDR3: CAWSTRGTGATEAFF
J: TRBJ2-3; D: TRBD2; V: TRBV7-3; DNA: TGTGCCAGCAGCTTCTATAGCGGGTCCGGCACAGATACGCAGTATTTT; CDR3: CASSFYSGSGTDTQYF
J: TRBJ2-7; D: -; V: TRBV5-4; DNA: TGTGCCAGCAGCTTGGCTTCGGGCTCCTACGAGCAGTACTTC; CDR3: CASSLASGSYEQYF
J: TRBJ2-5; D: -; V: TRBV5-1; DNA: TGCGCCAGCAGCGAGAGCGGATCCGAGACCCAGTACTTC; CDR3: CASSESGSETQYF
J: TRBJ1-2; D: -; V: TRBV29-1; DNA: TGCAGCGTACATACAGGGATCTTATATGGCTACACCTTC; CDR3: CSVHTGILYGYTF
J: TRBJ2-5; D: -; V: TRBV6-5; DNA: TGTGCCAGCAGTTACTCGGAGAGAGGGACCCAGTACTTC; CDR3: CASSYSERGTQYF
J: TRBJ2-7; D: TRBD1; V: TRBV19; DNA: TGTGCCAGTAGTGCGACAGGGGCCGGGGGGCAGTACTTC; CDR3: CASSATGAGGQYF
J: TRBJ2-5; D: TRBD2; V: TRBV30; DNA: TGTGCCTGGAGCGGGGGGGTTGAGACCCAGTACTTC; CDR3: CAWSGGVETQYF
J: TRBJ2-1; D: TRBD2; V: TRBV4-3; DNA: TGCGCCAGCAGCCAAGAATATCGGACTAGCGGGATGAATGAGCAGTTCTTC; CDR3: CASSQEYRTSGMNEQFF
J: TRBJ1-1; D: -; V: TRBV10-3; DNA: TGTGCCATCAGTGAGTCGATTTCGGTGAACACTGAAGCTTTCTTT; CDR3: CAISESISVNTEAFF
J: TRBJ2-4; D: TRBD2; V: TRBV7-2; DNA: TGTGCCAGCAGCTACTTCAGGCCACTACTAGCGGGCCCGGACATTCAGTACTTC; CDR3: CASSYFRPLLAGPDIQYF
J: TRBJ1-2; D: -; V: TRBV28; DNA: TGTGCCAGCAGCTCTACCCACTCAGGGAACTATGGCTACACCTTC; CDR3: CASSSTHSGNYGYTF
J: TRBJ2-7; D: TRBD1; V: TRBV30; DNA: TGTGCCTACCTACCGGGACAGGGTTCATACGAGCAGTACTTC; CDR3: CAYLPGQGSYEQYF
J: TRBJ2-3; D: TRBD2; V: TRBV7-8; DNA: TGTGCCAGCAGCTTGAAAGGGAGTAATAGCGGGAGGGCCGGAGATACGCAGTATTTT; CDR3: CASSLKGSNSGRAGDTQYF
J: TRBJ2-7; D: -; V: TRBV7-9; DNA: TGTGCCAGCAGCTTAGAACAGGGTCACGAGCAGTACTTC; CDR3: CASSLEQGHEQYF
J: TRBJ2-3; D: TRBD2; V: TRBV9; DNA: TGTGCCAGCAGCGTAGCGGGGGGGCCGGGAACAGATACGCAGTATTTT; CDR3: CASSVAGGPGTDTQYF
J: TRBJ2-2; D: TRBD1; V: TRBV10-3; DNA: TGTGCCATCAGGGCCGGGACAGCTATCACCGGGGAGCTGTTTTTT; CDR3: CAIRAGTAITGELFF
J: TRBJ2-3; D: -; V: TRBV9; DNA: TGTGCCAGCAGCGTAGTGGACATAAACACAGATACGCAGTATTTT; CDR3: CASSVVDINTDTQYF
J: TRBJ2-7; D: -; V: TRBV28; DNA: -; CDR3: CASSTSGGQDEQYF
J: TRBJ2-5; D: -; V: TRBV30; DNA: TGTGCCTGGAGTGTCCGGTTCGGGGAGACCCAGTACTTC; CDR3: CAWSVRFGETQYF
J: TRBJ2-5; D: TRBD2; V: TRBV5-8; DNA: TGTGCCAGCAGCTTGACTAGCGAGGAGACCCAGTACTTC; CDR3: CASSLTSEETQYF
J: TRBJ2-3; D: TRBD2; V: TRBV19; DNA: TGTGCCAGTAGTATCCGGCGGCGGGGGGGCCCAGATACGCAGTATTTT; CDR3: CASSIRRRGGPDTQYF
J: TRBJ1-1; D: TRBD1; V: TRBV19; DNA: TGTGCCAGTAACGGACAGGTTGGACGATTGAGGGAAGCTTTCTTT; CDR3: CASNGQVGRLREAFF
J: TRBJ2-5; D: TRBD1; V: TRBV18; DNA: TGTGCCAGCTCAAAGGGACAGAGCCAAGAGACCCAGTACTTC; CDR3: CASSKGQSQETQYF
J: TRBJ1-2; D: -; V: TRBV29-1; DNA: TGCAGCGTGGTTGAGATGAAGGGCTACACCTTC; CDR3: CSVVEMKGYTF
J: TRBJ2-7; D: TRBD2; V: TRBV29-1; DNA: TGCAGCGCCATGGGACTAGGGTCCTACGAGCAGTACTTC; CDR3: CSAMGLGSYEQYF
J: TRBJ2-1; D: -; V: TRBV29-1; DNA: TGCAGCGTTGAGGTACTAGCAATGGGAAGGCAGTTCTTC; CDR3: CSVEVLAMGRQFF
J: TRBJ2-7; D: -; V: TRBV6-4; DNA: TGTGCCAGAAAGGACAGCAGCTCCTACGAGCAGTACTTC; CDR3: CARKDSSSYEQYF
J: TRBJ2-1; D: -; V: TRBV7-2; DNA: TGTGCCAGCAGCCGTACTCCATCCGACTACAATGAGCAGTTCTTC; CDR3: CASSRTPSDYNEQFF
J: TRBJ1-2; D: TRBD1; V: TRBV5-6; DNA: TGTGCCAGCAGCGACCTGACAGGGGGGTATGGCTACACCTTC; CDR3: CASSDLTGGYGYTF
J: TRBJ2-7; D: TRBD1; V: TRBV15; DNA: TGTGCCACCAGCACCGACAGGGGGGGGTCCTACGAGCAGTACTTC; CDR3: CATSTDRGGSYEQYF
J: TRBJ1-2; D: -; V: TRBV6-1; DNA: TGTGCCAGCAGCGAGGGGACAACGGCACGCTACACCTTC; CDR3: CASSEGTTARYTF
J: TRBJ1-1; D: -; V: TRBV4-2; DNA: TGTGCCAGCAGCCGTGAGGGAGGACTGGGCACTGAAGCTTTCTTT; CDR3: CASSREGGLGTEAFF
J: TRBJ1-2; D: -; V: TRBV6-5; DNA: TGTGCCAGCGGGAGTGAGGGCTACACCTTC; CDR3: CASGSEGYTF
J: TRBJ1-1; D: -; V: TRBV28; DNA: TGTGCCAGCAGTAGGGGGGGTAGGGGGAGGACTGAAGCTTTCTTT; CDR3: CASSRGGRGRTEAFF
J: TRBJ1-1; D: -; V: TRBV30; DNA: TGCGCCTTCCACGGGCGGGGCTACATGAACACTGAAGCTTTCTTT; CDR3: CAFHGRGYMNTEAFF
J: TRBJ1-3; D: -; V: TRBV18; DNA: TGTGCCAGCTCACATACCACCCACGGGGACACCATATATTTT; CDR3: CASSHTTHGDTIYF
J: TRBJ1-2; D: TRBD1; V: TRBV13; DNA: TGTGCCAGCAGCAGACAGGGAGAGAGCTATGGCTACACCTTC; CDR3: CASSRQGESYGYTF
J: TRBJ1-1; D: TRBD1; V: TRBV18; DNA: TGTGCCAGCTCACCTTGGGACAGGGGGAGGCAACGGTCTGAAGCTTTCTTT; CDR3: CASSPWDRGRQRSEAFF
J: TRBJ2-7; D: -; V: TRBV19; DNA: TGTGCCAGTCTACCCCGGACAGTAGGCTCCGAGCAGTACTTC; CDR3: CASLPRTVGSEQYF
J: TRBJ2-2; D: -; V: TRBV5-4; DNA: TGTGCCAGCAGCTTGGGTCAGGACACCGGGGAGCTGTTTTTT; CDR3: CASSLGQDTGELFF
J: TRBJ1-4; D: -; V: TRBV2; DNA: TGTGCCAGCACCCCGGTTCCTGTTAATGAAAAACTGTTTTTT; CDR3: CASTPVPVNEKLFF
J: TRBJ1-2; D: -; V: TRBV29-1; DNA: TGCAGCGTTGGGGCAATCCACAGTGGCTACACCTTC; CDR3: CSVGAIHSGYTF
J: TRBJ2-1; D: TRBD2; V: TRBV6-5; DNA: TGTGCCACGGGGGGGGCCTACAATGAGCAGTTCTTC; CDR3: CATGGAYNEQFF
J: TRBJ1-1; D: TRBD1; V: TRBV18; DNA: TGTGCCAGCCGACTCTCGCTGCCCGGGACAGGGAACACTGAAGCTTTCTTT; CDR3: CASRLSLPGTGNTEAFF
J: TRBJ2-5; D: TRBD2; V: TRBV7-2; DNA: TGTGCCAGCGCCCTGGGACTAGCTGGGGAGACCCAGTACTTC; CDR3: CASALGLAGETQYF
J: TRBJ2-7; D: -; V: TRBV9; DNA: TGTGCCAGCAGCGTAGGACCCAATGGGGGACTCTACGAGCAGTACTTC; CDR3: CASSVGPNGGLYEQYF
J: TRBJ2-2; D: -; V: TRBV11-3; DNA: TGTGCCAGCAGCTTACAGGACACCGGGGAGCTGTTTTTT; CDR3: CASSLQDTGELFF
J: TRBJ2-1; D: TRBD2; V: TRBV9; DNA: TGTGCCAGCAGCGTTCCACTAGCGGGAGATACCAATGAGCAGTTCTTC; CDR3: CASSVPLAGDTNEQFF